A selection of T cell receptor beta chains follows, all from one sample in a study of T cells in Graves' hyperthyroidism and ophthalmopathy. TCRdb used MiXCR to reprocess the multiplex PCR reads, holding one entry per CDR3 protein. The sample shows 700,000 or so distinct CDR3 sequences, roughly 15% of them seen only once. The sample taken for sequencing was blood. These TCRs come from a man aged 18 to 30 with Graves' hyperthyroidism. Both conserved end residues are part of each CDR3. The order of the fields is CDR3 protein, J gene, V gene, clone size. For some rows the clone size is stated as once, few or many, or as a class when expanded; others skip it.

CDR3: CSARDRVSSVETQYF
J: TRBJ2-5
V: TRBV20-1
size: many

CDR3: CASSEQSNTEAFF
J: TRBJ1-1
V: TRBV6-1
size: many

CDR3: CASIRDLNQPQHF
J: TRBJ1-5
V: TRBV28
size: many

CDR3: CASSPVDRSSYEQYF
J: TRBJ2-7
V: TRBV9
size: -

CDR3: CSVGRQRGGFYEQYF
J: TRBJ2-7
V: TRBV29-1
size: few

CDR3: CSVDSFQQETQYF
J: TRBJ2-5
V: TRBV29-1
size: few

CDR3: CASSTTGGSTEAFF
J: TRBJ1-1
V: TRBV19
size: many

CDR3: CASSVGPARETQYF
J: TRBJ2-5
V: TRBV5-5
size: many

CDR3: CASSLSAFPGQGWFF
J: TRBJ2-1
V: TRBV28
size: few

CDR3: CASSIFAQNQPQHF
J: TRBJ1-5
V: TRBV19
size: -

CDR3: CASSQLTYRQGDSDRDTQYF
J: TRBJ2-3
V: TRBV3-1
size: many

CDR3: CSARIGSGGTGELFF
J: TRBJ2-2
V: TRBV20-1
size: few

CDR3: CASSGTFYNEQFF
J: TRBJ2-1
V: TRBV6-1
size: few

CDR3: CASSSPRTESYGYTF
J: TRBJ1-2
V: TRBV11-2
size: few

CDR3: CASSFRGRETYEQYF
J: TRBJ2-7
V: TRBV7-8
size: many

CDR3: CASSQGLAYFYEQYF
J: TRBJ2-7
V: TRBV3-1
size: few

CDR3: CSVSQAYEQYF
J: TRBJ2-7
V: TRBV29-1
size: many

CDR3: CASSTARGASGEQYF
J: TRBJ2-7
V: TRBV2
size: few

CDR3: CASSLGRSGEQYF
J: TRBJ2-7
V: TRBV11-2
size: -

CDR3: CASSLWPGASGRSYEQYF
J: TRBJ2-7
V: TRBV28
size: many

CDR3: CASSLGTGGPYEQYF
J: TRBJ2-7
V: TRBV28
size: many

CDR3: CATSALVGTSGSGTDTQYF
J: TRBJ2-3
V: TRBV24-1
size: many

CDR3: CASRYRGLGTDTQYF
J: TRBJ2-3
V: TRBV7-9
size: few

CDR3: CASSFGLTGEAFF
J: TRBJ1-1
V: TRBV5-5
size: -

CDR3: CASSFTAETQYF
J: TRBJ2-5
V: TRBV12-3/TRBV12-4
size: many

CDR3: CASSPRGRGYNEQFF
J: TRBJ2-1
V: TRBV6-2/TRBV6-3
size: few

CDR3: CASSPWTVGRVAKNIQYF
J: TRBJ2-4
V: TRBV12-3/TRBV12-4
size: -

CDR3: CASSLLTSGRAGTDTQYF
J: TRBJ2-3
V: TRBV4-2
size: -

CDR3: CASSVGPGAKNIQYF
J: TRBJ2-4
V: TRBV9
size: -

CDR3: CASSLGTTGYNEQFF
J: TRBJ2-1
V: TRBV11-3
size: many

CDR3: CSARGTGAFNRPQHF
J: TRBJ1-5
V: TRBV20-1
size: -

CDR3: CASSSSSGSYNEQFF
J: TRBJ2-1
V: TRBV18
size: many

CDR3: CASSRRGLSNNEQFF
J: TRBJ2-1
V: TRBV5-1
size: -

CDR3: CASSQASVSGNTIYF
J: TRBJ1-3
V: TRBV3-1
size: -

CDR3: CASSEGSIYEQYF
J: TRBJ2-7
V: TRBV6-1
size: -

CDR3: CASSGDRGLNQPQHF
J: TRBJ1-5
V: TRBV28
size: many

CDR3: CSVEESPDEKLFF
J: TRBJ1-4
V: TRBV29-1
size: few